Given below is one T cell receptor (beta chain) in context. Assay used: immunoSEQ multiplex PCR; TCRdb lists only in-frame clones, some missing. The sample lists around 70,000 clones; about four fifths were seen once. This sample is part of a study of blood T cell repertoires in COVID-19. Whole-study context: Donors in the United States, Italy and Spain gave samples during acute or convalescent COVID-19. T cells, B-cell-depleted T cells, or PBMCs supplied cDNA or gDNA.

V was pared by 7 bases and J by 0 bases, with 13 bases between. This CDR3 has 14 amino acids. Germline loops: CDR1 MDHEN, CDR2 SYDVKM. The V gene is TRBV28, the J gene TRBJ2-7; a weak D match, TRBD1 (6 bases). The receptor's source is a human donor in a cohort sampled during active COVID-19. Sequenced material: peripheral blood. The CDR3 nucleotides read TGTGCCAGCATTACTATAGGGGGCTCCTACGAGCAGTACTTC. Translating gives CASITIGGSYEQYF.